This TCR beta chain was obtained from a study of PD-L1 blockade in urothelial cancer (dated by TCRdb to about 2017). Study-wide context: Every patient began therapy in about 2014 and was given atezolizumab 1,200 mg intravenously every 3 weeks. Twenty-five of 29 patients were identified as males with urothelial cancer of bladder origin, and a prior smoking history was reported by 18 of 29 patients. An ECOG performance status of 0 or 1 was recorded for the patients, and 0 to 3 prior chemotherapy regimens had been received by the patients. Blood samples were analyzed at two time points: 3 weeks after treatment start (second dose) and 6 weeks after treatment start. Blood samples gave median yields of about 150,000 T cells and more than 80,000 unique TCRs, along with a median clonality of roughly 0.08. Somatic, immune and clinical correlates of response to PD-L1 blockade with atezolizumab in urothelial cancer were the focus of an exploratory multi-omic analysis. TCR sequencing covered pretreatment tumor samples and matched, serially collected peripheral blood taken before and after atezolizumab treatment. Durable clinical benefit was defined as a progression-free survival longer than 6 months, and TCR features were additionally tested against progression-free survival and overall survival. In the same patients who had TCR sequencing, pretreatment tumors also underwent whole exome sequencing and RNA sequencing. Durable clinical benefit was achieved by nine patients but not by the remaining 20. Over 28 patients had pretreatment blood TCR-seq, roughly 25 had at least one posttreatment blood collection, and roughly 25 had tumor TCR-seq. Broader findings and caveats from the paper: Improved progression-free and overall survival was associated with having pretreatment peripheral blood TCR clonality below the median. Among patients with durable benefit, tumor-associated TCR clones showed greater expansion in peripheral blood 3 weeks after treatment started (n = 22, p = 0.022). Small sample size (n ≈ 30) and many exploratory analyses mean the results are intended to be hypothesis-generating.

Synthetic TCR analog templates were spiked into each PCR to estimate absolute template abundance from read counts. The immunoSEQ assay was used to amplify TCRbeta CDR3 regions from genomic DNA with bias-controlled V and J gene primers. Sequencing of rearranged TCRbeta segments was performed at approximately 20X coverage. On the study's bioinformatics: Sequencing errors were corrected by clustering and CDR3s were annotated against IMGT to assign V, D and J genes. Downstream analyses used only productive TCRbeta rearrangements and left out out-of-frame or stop-codon sequences. Clonality was computed as one minus Shannon entropy normalized by the log of the number of unique productive sequences. Clones differing between time points or between blood and tumor were identified by Fisher's exact test with Benjamini-Hochberg correction at adjusted p below 0.01. The table was pulled from immuneACCESS by TCRdb, which kept in-frame rearrangements only. Such tables lose some clones; where checked, under half of the loss comes from unresolved V genes, and the rest has no known cause. V and J calls and clone size are those listed in that table; D and trimming were worked out from the DNA. The sample table holds 50,000 to 55,000 clones, of which roughly 86% were seen once. In total, the top ten clones hold approximately 21% of the sample.

According to the germline V gene, CDR1 reads SGHDT and CDR2 reads YYEEEE. From cysteine to phenylalanine, the CDR3 is 17 amino acids long. Only the CDR3 region is kept as DNA, spanning 51 bases read in frame from base 1. V was cut back by 0 bases and J by 8 bases, leaving a gap of 23 bases between them. Interpreted using the paper, the time point label stands for: pretreatment peripheral blood. A cohort of about 31 patients with locally advanced or metastatic urothelial carcinoma, treated at Memorial Sloan Kettering on a trial protocol, was included. Peripheral blood mononuclear cells were collected from each patient pretreatment and during treatment, giving between 1 and 8 total time points per patient. The Qiagen DNeasy Blood extraction kit was used to purify genomic DNA from total PBMCs and from tumor samples. PBMCs were collected pretreatment and during treatment, and were isolated and stored as previously described.

Of note for this clone: Its antigen specificity is not known. Per-nucleotide qualities are absent, and no much larger clonotype sits a single base away.

The material was PBMCs, obtained around atezolizumab (anti-PD-L1) treatment. This sequence uses TRBV5-6 and TRBJ1-2; matching of 5 bases hints at TRBD1 as the D gene. The sequence was obtained from a man aged 55 to 70 with urothelial cancer. The nucleotide sequence is given as TGTGCCAGCAGCTTGGCTGGCAGTCAGGGCCGGAACGGGGGCTACACCTTC. Protein translation: CASSLAGSQGRNGGYTF. Reference TRBV5-6 and TRBJ1-2 proteins supply the regions before and after the CDR3; the full variable domain is: DAGVTQSPTHLIKTRGQQVTLRCSPKSGHDTVSWYQQALGQGPQFIFQYYEEEERQRGNFPDRFSGHQFPNYSSELNVNALLLGDSALYLCASSLAGSQGRNGGYTFGSGTRLTVV.